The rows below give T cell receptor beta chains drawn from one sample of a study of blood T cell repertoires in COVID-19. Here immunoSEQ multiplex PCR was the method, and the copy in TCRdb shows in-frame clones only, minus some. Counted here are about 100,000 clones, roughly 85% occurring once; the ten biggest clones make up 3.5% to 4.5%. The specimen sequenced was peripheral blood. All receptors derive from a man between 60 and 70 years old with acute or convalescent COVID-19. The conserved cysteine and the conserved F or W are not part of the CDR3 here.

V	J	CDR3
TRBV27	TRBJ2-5	ASRPGTGAYGSETQY
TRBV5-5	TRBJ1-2	ASSLDGGEYGYT
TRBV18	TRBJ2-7	ASSPQGVRGEQY
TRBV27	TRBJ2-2	ASSVTEIGELF
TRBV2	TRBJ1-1	ASDRDRGFTEAF
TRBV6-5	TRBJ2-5	ASGSGGVETQY
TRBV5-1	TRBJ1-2	ASSLLQESYGYT
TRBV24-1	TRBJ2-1	ATSDATGTPPYNEQF
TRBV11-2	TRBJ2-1	ASSLDNWREGSRGGQF
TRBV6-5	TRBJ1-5	ASSYYKNQPQH
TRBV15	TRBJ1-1	ATSRGEQVMNTEAF
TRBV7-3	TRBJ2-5	ASTPEVWGEETQY
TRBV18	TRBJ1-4	ASSPMGSEKLF
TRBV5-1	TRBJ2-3	ASASDRDTQY
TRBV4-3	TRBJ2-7	ASSPLAGYEQY
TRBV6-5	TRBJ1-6	ASSYSRQQNNSPLH
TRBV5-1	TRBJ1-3	ASSSRDRDTIY
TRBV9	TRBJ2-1	ASVFLYNEQF
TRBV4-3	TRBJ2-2	ASSQAVSGLALAGELF
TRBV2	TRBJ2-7	ASTLDKPTYEQY
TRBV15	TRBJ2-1	ATSRTGSSYNEQF
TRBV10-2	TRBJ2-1	ASSEPSSGAFEQF
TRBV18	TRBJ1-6	ASSITQGSYNSPLH
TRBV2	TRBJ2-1	ASSPSGGAYNEQF
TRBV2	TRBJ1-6	ASSEERSSYNSPLH
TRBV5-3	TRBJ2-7	ARSLCYYEQY
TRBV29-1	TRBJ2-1	SVEVVAGGLAGNEQF
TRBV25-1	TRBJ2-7	ASSESVPYEQY
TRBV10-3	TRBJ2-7	AIGQSYEQY
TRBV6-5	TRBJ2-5	ASSRTSGRGETQY
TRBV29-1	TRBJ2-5	SVLAPTLIQETQY
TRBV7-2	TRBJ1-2	ASSLGVGRVNYGYT
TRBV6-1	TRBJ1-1	ASSDAGGVGTEAF
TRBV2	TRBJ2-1	AGGLAGLNEQF
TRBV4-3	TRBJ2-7	ASSQDGGQGQYEQY
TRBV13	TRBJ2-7	ASARLAGMEQY
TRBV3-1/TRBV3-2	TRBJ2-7	ASGTYEQY
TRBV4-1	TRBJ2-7	ASSQNRDSSYEQY
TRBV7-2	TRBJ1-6	ASSLAMPGQGDSPLH
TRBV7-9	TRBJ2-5	ASSSRTDQETQY
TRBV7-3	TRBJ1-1	ASSPETGRNTEAF
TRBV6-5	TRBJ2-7	ATDWGGYYEQY
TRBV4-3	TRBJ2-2	ASRSGTANTGELF
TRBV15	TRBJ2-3	ATGTSGSSDTQY
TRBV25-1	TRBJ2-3	ASRSSRDTQY
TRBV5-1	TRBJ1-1	ASSSDGMGNTEAF
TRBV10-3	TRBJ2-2	AITRRARRDTGELF